The 25 T cell receptor beta chains presented below share a single source sample, sequenced in a study of cytomegalovirus exposure and HLA in healthy donors. PCR used 60 Vbeta primers and 13 Jbeta primers. Data came from immunoSEQ multiplex PCR; TCRdb stores just in-frame clones and leaves some out. Here the sample spans under 200,000 clones, approximately 81% being singletons. Sequencing was done on a sample of PBMCs. The receptors originated from a woman in her 30s in good health and CMV-seropositive.

The rearrangement joins TRBV10-3 to TRBJ2-7; D possibly corresponds to TRBD1 (5 bases). This CDR3 comprises 16 residues. The germline V gene encodes CDR1 ENHRY and CDR2 SYGVKD. V was shortened by 4 bases and J by 0 bases, with 16 bases between the two germline ends. Written as DNA, the CDR3 is TGTGCCATCAGTGGGACCCCCTCTAGGGGCTCCTACGAGCAGTACTTC. Residues: CAISGTPSRGSYEQYF.

This clone was found a few times. The CDR3 sequence is CASSELGGSGANVLTF. DNA for the CDR3: TGTGCCAGCAGCGAACTAGGGGGCTCTGGGGCCAACGTCCTGACTTTC. The chain is built from TRBV7-8 and TRBJ2-6, with D tentatively TRBD1 (6 bases). Germline V gene lookup returns CDR1 SGHVS and CDR2 FQNEAQ. This CDR3 has 16 amino acids. The V end was cut by 5 bases, the J end by 0 bases, with 11 bases between.

The V call is TRBV6-5, the J call TRBJ1-1, with 7 bases that match TRBD1. The CDR3 consists of 14 residues. From germline, CDR1 is MNHEY and CDR2 SVGAGI. J gave up 1 base and V 8 bases, and 7 bases lay outside the gene matches. The CDR3: CASCGDRQNTEAFF. For the CDR3, the DNA is TGTGCCAGCTGCGGGGACAGACAGAACACTGAAGCTTTCTTT.

The CDR3 loop reads CASSQDITGAGNTIYF. Here the CDR3 DNA reads TGCGCCAGCAGCCAAGATATTACAGGGGCGGGAAACACCATATATTTT. The gene calls are TRBV4-3 and TRBJ1-3; the match to TRBD1 covers 7 bases. Per germline, CDR1 LGHNA and CDR2 YSLEER. J lost 4 bases, V lost 0 bases, and 6 bases had no gene match. CDR3 length: 16 residues.

The V gene is TRBV19, the J gene TRBJ1-1; maybe TRBD1 (6 bases). The CDR3 has 15 amino acids. Trimming stripped 9 bases from V and 3 bases from J, with 20 bases between. From germline, CDR1 is LNHDA and CDR2 SQIVND (reference sequence). The CDR3 DNA follows: TGTGCCAGCTGGAAGGGGGGGAGCCGGGACACTGAAGCTTTCTTT. Encoded protein: CASWKGGSRDTEAFF. Full variable domain (rest looked up from reference TRBV19 and TRBJ1-1): DGGITQSPKYLFRKEGQNVTLSCEQNLNHDAMYWYRQDPGQGLRLIYYSQIVNDFQKGDIAEGYSVSREKKESFPLTVTSAQKNPTAFYLCASWKGGSRDTEAFFGQGTRLTVV.

This chain connects TRBV28 to TRBJ1-6; 9 bases agree with TRBD1. CDR1 is MDHEN, CDR2 SYDVKM, per germline. With 7 bases clipped from V and 9 bases from J, the junction kept 10 bases outside the gene matches. The CDR3 sequence is 15 residues long. In DNA form, the CDR3 reads TGTGCCAGCAAACAAGGGACAGGGTCGAGTTCACCCCTCCACTTT. This encodes CASKQGTGSSSPLHF.

This clone has a handful of counts. Its ends do not fully match the called genes, so a read error is possible. The V gene is TRBV5-1, the J gene TRBJ2-5; the match to TRBD1 covers 12 bases. In germline, CDR1 is SGHRS, CDR2 YFSETQ. The CDR3 runs to 15 residues. CDR3 residues: CASSSGTGGGKTQYF. In DNA form, the CDR3 reads TGTGCCAGCAGCTCCGGGACAGGGGGCGGAAAGACCCAGTACTTC.

The V and J genes are TRBV5-1 and TRBJ2-5, with 11 bases matching TRBD2. The J call may be incorrect, as the DNA end agrees better with TRBJ2-7. Per germline, CDR1 SGHRS and CDR2 YFSETQ. The CDR3 loop spans 16 amino acids. The CDR3 spells CASSLLAGASSYEQYF. The CDR3 coding sequence is TGCGCCAGCAGCTTACTAGCGGGGGCCTCAAGTTACGAGCAGTACTTC.

The chain recombines TRBV29-1 with TRBJ2-7; 7 bases agree with TRBD2. The CDR3 is 13 amino acids. The germline V gene encodes CDR1 SQVTM and CDR2 ANQGSEA. The trim removed 5 bases at V and 5 bases at J, leaving 9 bases unmatched. CDR3 in DNA: TGCAGCGTTCTTATCAGGGCGGGGGACGAGCAGTACTTC. Translated: CSVLIRAGDEQYF.

The chain joins TRBV7-9 to TRBJ2-5; D is unresolved. The CDR3 spans 12 residues. V was cut by 2 bases and J by 5 bases, with 6 bases left in between. Germline CDR1 is SEHNR and CDR2 is FQNEAQ (reference sequence). The CDR3 sequence is CASSLSVETQYF. The CDR3 bases are TGTGCCAGCAGCTTATCGGTGGAGACCCAGTACTTC.

The CDR3 protein is CASSVLGGPLHF. CDR3 nucleotide sequence: TGTGCCAGCAGCGTCCTAGGAGGACCCCTCCACTTT. The chain couples TRBV2 to TRBJ1-6; the D is unclear. Looked up from germline, CDR1 is SNHLY and CDR2 is FYNNEI. Trimming stripped 6 bases from V and 12 bases from J, with 12 bases between. CDR3 length equals 12 residues.

V is TRBV13 and J is TRBJ2-1, with 12 bases matching TRBD2. This CDR3 has 15 amino acids. The germline V gene encodes CDR1 PRHDT and CDR2 FYEKMQ (reference sequence). V lost 6 bases and J lost 9; bases outside the gene matches: 9. The CDR3 loop reads CASRVLAGGLSEQFF. As DNA, the CDR3 is TGTGCCAGCAGGGTACTAGCGGGGGGTCTATCTGAGCAGTTCTTC.

The chain uses TRBV9 and TRBJ1-2; possible D gene TRBD1, 5 bases. V lost 0 bases, J lost 7 bases, and 13 bases lay in between. Per the germline V gene, CDR1 is SGDLS and CDR2 is YYNGEE. CDR3 size: 14 residues. CDR3 nucleotides: TGTGCCAGCAGCGTAGTTCAGGGAACGGGTGGCTACACCTTC. The encoded protein is CASSVVQGTGGYTF.

The gene calls are TRBV6-9 and TRBJ1-5, with D possibly matching TRBD1 (5 bases). The length of the CDR3 is 19 residues. The germline V gene encodes CDR1 MNHGY and CDR2 SVAAGI. Trimming stripped 3 bases from V and 0 bases from J, with 21 bases between. The CDR3 DNA sequence: TGTGCCAGCAGTTACCCCTCGACAGACCCAGACCTTAGCAATCAGCCCCAGCATTTT. Amino acids: CASSYPSTDPDLSNQPQHF.

This chain links TRBV18 with TRBJ1-4, with unresolved D. V was trimmed by 6 bases and J by 7 bases, leaving 27 bases between them. Looked up from germline, CDR1 is KGHSH and CDR2 is LQKENI. The CDR3 runs 18 residues. Here the CDR3 reads CASSENSIRIGGSEKLFF. The CDR3 DNA is TGTGCCAGCTCGGAAAATTCGATTAGGATAGGAGGGTCTGAAAAACTGTTTTTT.

The J gene is TRBJ2-1, the V gene TRBV19; possibly TRBD2 for D (6 bases). The germline CDR1 and CDR2 sequences are LNHDA and SQIVND (reference sequence). Trimming removed 7 bases at V and 3 bases at J, with 22 bases between. The CDR3 runs to 17 residues. This CDR3 is CASINSGGIPSYNEQFF. CDR3 DNA sequence: TGTGCCAGTATTAATTCAGGCGGGATTCCCAGCTACAATGAGCAGTTCTTC.

The rearrangement joins TRBV5-5 to TRBJ1-1, with D tentatively TRBD1 (6 bases). The CDR3 runs 14 residues. CDR1 is SGHKS and CDR2 is YYEKEE in the germline V gene (reference sequence). V lost 1 base, J lost 1 base, and 8 bases lay in between. Here the CDR3 DNA reads TGTGCCAGCAGCTTGACAGGGTCGAACACTGAAGCTTTCTTT. It yields the protein CASSLTGSNTEAFF.

The genes are TRBV7-2 and TRBJ1-1; D uncertain. V dropped 3 bases and J dropped 8 bases, with 10 bases sitting between them. Germline V gene sequence: CDR1 SGHTA, CDR2 FQGNSA. The CDR3 loop spans 12 amino acids. The CDR3 DNA is TGTGCCAGCAGCTTCAACCAGTTAGAAGCTTTCTTT. Its protein is CASSFNQLEAFF.

This chain links TRBV20-1 with TRBJ1-1; unclear D gene. Germline-derived CDR1 and CDR2 are DFQATT and SNEGSKA (reference sequence). The CDR3 has 10 amino acids. V gave up 3 bases and J gave up 11 bases, with 10 bases separating them. The DNA of the CDR3 is TGCAGTGCTAGTGGCTTCGTGGCTTTCTTT. Amino acids: CSASGFVAFF.

The chain combines TRBV20-1 with TRBJ1-2, with D hard to call. This CDR3 spans 9 amino acids. V was pared by 7 bases and J by 4 bases, with 4 bases between. Germline V gene lookup returns CDR1 DFQATT and CDR2 SNEGSKA (reference sequence). In nucleotides, the CDR3 is TGCAGTGGCGCCTATGGCTACACCTTC. It translates to CSGAYGYTF.

The chain couples TRBV6-5 to TRBJ2-7, with 7 bases aligning to TRBD1. This CDR3 contains 14 residues. Germline V gene lookup returns CDR1 MNHEY and CDR2 SVGAGI. J gave up 1 base and V 4 bases, and 4 bases lay outside the gene matches. The CDR3 protein is CASSSRGQSYEQYF. CDR3 in DNA: TGTGCCAGCAGTTCCAGGGGACAGTCCTACGAGCAGTACTTC.

The V gene is TRBV9, the J gene TRBJ1-4, with D maybe TRBD1 (6 bases). Germline V gene lookup returns CDR1 SGDLS and CDR2 YYNGEE. This CDR3 spans 13 amino acids. The V end was cut by 4 bases, the J end by 10 bases, with 14 bases between. The CDR3 sequence is CASSPGGLGKLFF. The CDR3 DNA sequence: TGTGCCAGCAGCCCGGGGGGGCTAGGAAAACTGTTTTTT. The variable domain in full, with the rest retrieved from reference TRBV9 and TRBJ1-4, is DSGVTQTPKHLITATGQRVTLRCSPRSGDLSVYWYQQSLDQGLQFLIQYYNGEERAKGNILERFSAQQFPDLHSELNLSSLELGDSALYFCASSPGGLGKLFFGSGTQLSVL.

This sequence joins TRBV7-2 and TRBJ2-3; the D gene is possibly TRBD2 (6 bases). The V gene lost 5 bases and the J gene lost 10 bases, with 22 bases spanning the gap. Germline V lookup: CDR1 SGHTA, CDR2 FQGNSA. The CDR3 runs 15 residues. CDR3 coding DNA: TGTGCCAGCAGCCCGAGACAAGGGAGGAGTCGGGCGCAGTATTTT. Translating it yields CASSPRQGRSRAQYF.

The chain is built from TRBV19 and TRBJ2-7, with TRBD1 identical over 7 bases. This CDR3 contains 14 residues. The germline V gene has CDR1 LNHDA and CDR2 SQIVND (reference sequence). V was pared by 4 bases and J by 0 bases, with 3 bases of the junction left unmatched. CDR3 in DNA: TGTGCCAGTAGTAAGGGACAGCACTCCTACGAGCAGTACTTC. This codes for CASSKGQHSYEQYF.

This clone was recorded a few times. J is TRBJ1-6 and V is TRBV5-1, with 7 bases aligning to TRBD1. The CDR3 covers 16 residues. Looked up from germline, CDR1 is SGHRS and CDR2 is YFSETQ. V was pared by 4 bases and J by 11 bases, with 15 bases of the junction left unmatched. The CDR3 region has the DNA TGCGCCAGCAGCCAAGGGACAGTTGGGCTATTGCCACCCCTCCACTTT. Translated: CASSQGTVGLLPPLHF. The variable domain in full, with the rest retrieved from reference TRBV5-1 and TRBJ1-6, is KAGVTQTPRYLIKTRGQQVTLSCSPISGHRSVSWYQQTPGQGLQFLFEYFSETQRNKGNFPGRFSGRQFSNSRSEMNVSTLELGDSALYLCASSQGTVGLLPPLHFGNGTRLTVT.